This TCR beta chain was documented in a study of T-cell memory formation after mild COVID-19. Findings and caveats of the study: Largely, contracting CD4+ clones fell within CM and EM, and contracting CD8+ clones within EMRA.

Via MiXCR, TCRdb re-called the 5' RACE reads, giving one row per CDR3 protein. The sample holds around 310,000 distinct CDR3 sequences; roughly 20% are singletons and the top ten take roughly a fifth. This clonotype appeared once. No antigen is known for it. The CDR3 consists of 12 residues. Germline CDR1 MNHEY, CDR2 SVGEGT. V was clipped by 2 bases and J by 7 bases, with 8 bases between them. V and J are TRBV6-2 or TRBV6-3 and TRBJ1-2; unclear D gene. The receptor comes from a man younger than 35 who had mild COVID-19 (a few samples of this study predate the infection). Cell type and time point are not known. Sequenced input: PBMCs or a T cell subset sorted from them (not recorded which). CDR3 in DNA: TGTGCCAGCAGTTACGAATCTGTTGGCTACACCTTC. Amino acids: CASSYESVGYTF.